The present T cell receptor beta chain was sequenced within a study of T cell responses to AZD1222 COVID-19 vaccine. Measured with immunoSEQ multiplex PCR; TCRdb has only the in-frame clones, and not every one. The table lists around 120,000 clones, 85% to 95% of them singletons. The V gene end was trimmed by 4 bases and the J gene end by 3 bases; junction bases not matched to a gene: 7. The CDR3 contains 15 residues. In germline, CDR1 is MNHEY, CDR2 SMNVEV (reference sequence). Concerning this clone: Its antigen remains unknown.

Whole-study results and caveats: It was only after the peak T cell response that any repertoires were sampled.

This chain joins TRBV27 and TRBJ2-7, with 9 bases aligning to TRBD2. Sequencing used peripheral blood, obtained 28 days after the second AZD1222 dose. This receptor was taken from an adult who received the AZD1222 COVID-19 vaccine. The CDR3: CASSSLAGYNYEQYF. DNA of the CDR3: TGTGCCAGCAGTTCCCTAGCGGGATACAACTACGAGCAGTACTTC.